The clone carrying this TCR beta chain was recorded once. Its antigen is still unknown. The table came from immunoSEQ multiplex PCR; TCRdb's copy has only in-frame clones and leaves some out. The sample lists 92,000 or so clones, 95% to 97% seen once, with 0.6% to 0.85% in the top ten. The CDR3 consists of 18 residues. Germline CDR1 reads MRHNA; CDR2 reads SNTAGT. V shed 0 bases, J shed 3 bases, and the junction held 8 bases outside the gene matches. These data originate in a study of cytomegalovirus exposure and HLA in healthy donors. Points from the study as a whole: A later analysis found first-cohort TCR clusters tended to co-occur in the 110 or so validation repertoires. The authors confirmed in vitro that a few CMV-associated chains were specific for CMV antigens.

The rearrangement links TRBV6-4 to TRBJ1-2, with 12 nucleotides matching TRBD1. The sequence was obtained from a man younger than 35 in good health and CMV-seronegative. Source material: PBMCs. The CDR3 is CASSDSGQGAPGYYGYTF. CDR3 in DNA: TGTGCCAGCAGTGACTCGGGACAGGGGGCTCCGGGATACTATGGCTACACCTTC.